This TCR beta chain was sequenced for a study of blood T cell repertoires in COVID-19. About the study: Collection of acute and convalescent COVID-19 samples took place in the United States, Italy and Spain. Nucleic acid was either cDNA or gDNA, and it came from T cells, B-cell-depleted T cells, or PBMCs.

In the authors' methods: The authors estimated nucleated cell counts from reference gene primer amplification. Clones were read by immunoSEQ multiplex PCR, and TCRdb kept only the in-frame ones, dropping some. The DNA gave D and trimming, while V, J and clone size come from that table. The table records under 200,000 clones, around 80% of them present only once. Trimming shortened V by 5 bases and J by 7 bases, and 18 bases separated the two germline ends. The CDR3 consists of 14 residues. CDR1 MNHEY and CDR2 SVGEGT come from the germline V gene. The TCR originated in a man aged 55-75 years with acute or convalescent COVID-19. Sequencing was done on a sample of peripheral blood. V is TRBV6-2 or TRBV6-3 and J is TRBJ2-7, with D perhaps matching TRBD1 (6 bases). CDR3 residues: CASSDTGTRREQYF. CDR3 nucleotide sequence: TGTGCCAGCAGTGACACCGGGACAAGGAGGGAGCAGTACTTC.